Following are 5 T cell receptor beta chains from one sample sequenced in a study of control samples from healthy donors and cancer patients. Sequenced by immunoSEQ multiplex PCR; TCRdb stores in-frame clones only, minus some. The table has 75,000 to 80,000 clones, approximately 88% seen once; the top ten hold roughly a tenth. Sequences were obtained from PBMCs. The receptors here all came from a woman aged 45-65 years with colorectal cancer.

The chain recombines TRBV3-1 (or the pseudogene TRBV3-2) with TRBJ1-1; D is ambiguous. CDR3 length equals 13 residues. CDR1 is LGHDT and CDR2 is YNNKEL in the germline V gene (reference sequence). V lost 4 bases, J lost 3 bases, and 9 bases lay in between. Here the CDR3 DNA reads TGTGCCAGCAGCCTCGGGATAGACACTGAAGCTTTCTTT. It yields the protein CASSLGIDTEAFF.

The J gene is TRBJ1-5, the V gene TRBV4-1, with no clear D. CDR3 size: 15 residues. The ends were cut back, 1 base at V and 6 bases at J, with 13 bases in the middle. Germline V gene sequence: CDR1 MGHRA, CDR2 YSYEKL. CDR3 DNA: TGCGCCAGCAGCCAAGGGACCGACTTTAGTCAGCCCCAGCATTTT. Protein product: CASSQGTDFSQPQHF.

The CDR3 DNA follows: TGTGCCAGCAGTACTGGACGGGTCTATGGCTACACCTTC. It codes for CASSTGRVYGYTF. The chain has TRBV6-2 or TRBV6-3 and TRBJ1-2; D uncertain. The CDR3 extends over 13 amino acids. CDR1 and CDR2 (germline): MNHEY, SVGEGT. Trimming left V 5 bases short and J 4 bases short, with 11 bases between.

The chain uses TRBV9 and TRBJ2-1; TRBD2 is a possible D gene (6 bases). Per the germline V gene, CDR1 is SGDLS and CDR2 is YYNGEE. The CDR3 sequence is 15 residues long. The V end was cut by 4 bases, the J end by 3 bases, with 14 bases between. The CDR3 nucleotides read TGTGCCAGCAGCATAGGGACTGACTTCTACAATGAGCAGTTCTTC. Its protein is CASSIGTDFYNEQFF.

This sequence joins TRBV12-3 or TRBV12-4 and TRBJ2-1; D is uncertain. Trimming took off 5 bases at V and 9 bases at J, with 14 bases between the two ends. CDR3 size: 13 residues. DNA for the CDR3: TGTGCCAGCAGTGGATCGTCCTTGGCTGAGCAGTTCTTC. Its protein is CASSGSSLAEQFF.